One sample yielded the 29 T cell receptor beta chains listed below, sequenced in a study of regulatory T cells in long-lasting Graves disease. Arm-PCR of CDR3 regions and iRepertoire HTBI primers were used to build TCR beta libraries. TCRdb itself ran the multiplex PCR reads through MiXCR, one entry per CDR3 protein. Counted here are about 460,000 distinct CDR3 sequences, 20% to 25% occurring once; the ten biggest clones make up 10% to 15%. Time point noted: persistent/refractory GD, antithyroid drugs over 5 years with positive TRAb. Isolated PBMC RNA provided the starting material for the TCR library. The specimen comprised peripheral blood mononuclear cells (PBMCs), sampled when the disease was refractory, from a patient treated with antithyroid drugs. The receptors derive from a female donor with Graves disease.

The genes are TRBV9 and TRBJ2-2; no definite D call. Germline lookup yields CDR1 SGDLS and CDR2 YYNGEE. The CDR3 spans 13 residues. Trimming cost V 0 bases and J 5 bases, with 5 bases left between them. In DNA, the CDR3 is TGTGCCAGCAGCGTAGACGGGACCGGGGAGCTGTTTTTT. This sequence encodes CASSVDGTGELFF.

The chain combines TRBV9 with TRBJ1-2; TRBD1 matches 9 bases. Germline V CDR1 and CDR2: SGDLS, YYNGEE. There are 14 residues in the CDR3. V lost 4 bases, J lost 4 bases, and 5 bases stayed unmatched. CDR3 region: CASSPRDRVYGYTF. DNA for the CDR3: TGTGCCAGCAGCCCCCGGGACAGGGTCTATGGCTACACCTTC.

The gene calls are TRBV7-2 and TRBJ1-5; no definite D call. V was pared by 1 base and J by 1 base, with 8 bases between. CDR3 size: 15 residues. Per germline, CDR1 SGHTA and CDR2 FQGNSA. This CDR3 is CASSLVPSSNQPQHF. CDR3 nucleotide sequence: TGTGCCAGCAGCTTAGTACCGTCAAGCAATCAGCCCCAGCATTTT.

This clonotype came up a few times. The rearrangement uses TRBV12-5 and TRBJ1-1; D perhaps matches TRBD1 (6 bases). The CDR3 sequence is 13 residues long. The V end lost 5 bases, the J end lost 5 bases, and 12 bases lay between the germline ends. Germline V lookup: CDR1 LGHNT, CDR2 FRNRAP. The CDR3 DNA reads TGTGCTAGTGGTCCCGTAGGGGGGACTGAAGCTTTCTTT. This sequence encodes CASGPVGGTEAFF.

A few counts support this clonotype. The chain joins TRBV24-1 to TRBJ2-7; 7 bases agree with TRBD1. Unmatched junction bases numbered 9, after V lost 4 bases and J lost 7 bases. Germline-derived CDR1 and CDR2 are KGHDR and SFDVKD. This CDR3 is built from 14 residues. The chain's CDR3 is CATSEPGQAGEQYF. CDR3 bases: TGTGCCACCAGTGAACCAGGACAGGCCGGAGAGCAGTACTTC.

This chain links TRBV6-1 with TRBJ2-1; D is perhaps TRBD2 (5 bases). The V end lost 2 bases, the J end lost 2 bases, and 10 bases lay between the germline ends. The V gene's germline CDR1 is MNHNS and CDR2 SASEGT. This CDR3 contains 15 residues. The chain's CDR3 is CASSEQRATYNEQFF. The CDR3, as DNA: TGTGCCAGCAGTGAACAGAGGGCCACCTACAATGAGCAGTTCTTC.

About this clonotype: Without the conserved terminal phenylalanine or tryptophan, this CDR3 likely stems from a read error. V is TRBV25-1 and J is TRBJ1-4; no clear D gene. CDR3 size: 16 residues. Germline CDR1 MGHDK, CDR2 SYGVNS. Trimming pared 3 bases from V and 11 bases from J, leaving 22 bases between. The CDR3 is CASSDGQIGYGGKLFS. CDR3 nucleotide sequence: TGTGCCAGCAGTGATGGGCAGATAGGGTACGGAGGGAAACTGTTTTCT.

The chain carries TRBV30 and TRBJ1-1; D perhaps matches TRBD1 (5 bases). V lost 0 bases to trimming and J lost 6 bases, with 11 bases between them. Germline CDR1 reads GTSNPN; CDR2 reads SVGIG (reference sequence). There are 13 residues in the CDR3. This chain's CDR3 is CAWSVQGSAEAFF. In nucleotides, the CDR3 is TGTGCCTGGAGTGTTCAGGGTAGCGCTGAAGCTTTCTTT. Looking up the rest from reference TRBV30 and TRBJ1-1 gives the full variable domain: SQTIHQWPATLVQPVGSPLSLECTVEGTSNPNLYWYRQAAGRGLQLLFYSVGIGQISSEVPQNLSASRPQDRQFILSSKKLLLSDSGFYLCAWSVQGSAEAFFGQGTRLTVV.

This clonotype has a handful of counts. This sequence joins TRBV20-1 and TRBJ1-4; no firm D call. Trimming left V 5 bases short and J 6 bases short, with 16 bases between. Germline CDR1 DFQATT, CDR2 SNEGSKA (reference sequence). This CDR3 has 14 residues. CDR3 sequence: CSADATNLDEKLFF. The CDR3 DNA sequence: TGCAGTGCTGATGCGACAAACCTGGATGAAAAACTGTTTTTT.

The CDR3 DNA sequence: TGTGCCAGTAGCGGGCGGGACAGGGGGCCTGGGGCCAACGTCCTGACTTTC. It encodes CASSGRDRGPGANVLTF. The chain employs TRBV19 and TRBJ2-6, with TRBD1 matching over 12 bases. V dropped 6 bases and J dropped 2; count of bases not matched to a gene: 5. Germline V gene sequence: CDR1 LNHDA, CDR2 SQIVND (reference sequence). The CDR3 extends over 17 amino acids. Full variable domain (missing parts from reference TRBV19 and TRBJ2-6): DGGITQSPKYLFRKEGQNVTLSCEQNLNHDAMYWYRQDPGQGLRLIYYSQIVNDFQKGDIAEGYSVSREKKESFPLTVTSAQKNPTAFYLCASSGRDRGPGANVLTFGAGSRLTVL.

This clonotype has at least ten counts. This CDR3 is CASSGRLLGTEAFF. The CDR3 nucleotides read TGTGCCAGCAGCGGACGATTGCTCGGCACTGAAGCTTTCTTT. The chain has TRBV7-2 and TRBJ1-1; D gene uncertain. Germline-derived CDR1 and CDR2 are SGHTA and FQGNSA. The length of the CDR3 is 14 residues. The ends were cut back, 5 bases at V and 4 bases at J, with 14 bases in the middle. Filled out from reference TRBV7-2 and TRBJ1-1, the complete variable domain reads GAGVSQSPSNKVTEKGKDVELRCDPISGHTALYWYRQSLGQGLEFLIYFQGNSAPDKSGLPSDRFSAERTGGSVSTLTIQRTQQEDSAVYLCASSGRLLGTEAFFGQGTRLTVV.

V usage is TRBV6-5 and J usage is TRBJ1-1; unclear D gene. The CDR3 runs to 15 residues. V lost 4 bases to trimming and J lost 0 bases, with 12 bases between them. Germline loops: CDR1 MNHEY, CDR2 SVGAGI. CDR3 loop: CASSFLSTVNTEAFF. CDR3 DNA: TGTGCCAGCAGTTTCCTTTCGACGGTGAACACTGAAGCTTTCTTT.

A remark on this clonotype: A much larger clone sits a single nucleotide away, making a read error possible. The chain combines TRBV7-2 with TRBJ1-1; 7 bases map to TRBD1. The CDR3 runs to 16 residues. The germline V gene has CDR1 SGHTA and CDR2 FQGNSA. The CDR3 nucleotides are TGTGCCAGCAGCTCAAACAGGAAACAGGGGAACACTGGAGCTTTCTTT. Its translation: CASSSNRKQGNTGAFF.

In its sample, this clonotype was seen many times. The genes are TRBV25-1 and TRBJ2-5, with D possibly being TRBD1 or TRBD2 (5 bases each). Trimming removed 6 bases from V and 1 base from J, with 9 bases in between. The CDR3 is 13 amino acids. Germline CDR1 and CDR2: MGHDK and SYGVNS. CDR3 coding DNA: TGTGCCAGCAGCTGGGGACCCCAAGAGACCCAGTACTTC. This translates into CASSWGPQETQYF. The full variable domain, with the rest looked up from reference TRBV25-1 and TRBJ2-5, is EADIYQTPRYLVIGTGKKITLECSQTMGHDKMYWYQQDPGMELHLIHYSYGVNSTEKGDLSSESTVSRIRTEHFPLTLESARPSHTSQYLCASSWGPQETQYFGPGTRLLVL.

About this clonotype: A read error may account for a junction end that differs from germline. The chain uses TRBV19 and TRBJ2-2, with a possible D match to TRBD2 (6 bases). Germline values: CDR1 LNHDA, CDR2 SQIVND (reference sequence). This CDR3 comprises 15 residues. The CDR3 sequence: CASVKDIGTPGGLFF. The DNA for the CDR3 is TGTGCCAGTGTCAAGGACATCGGCACACCCGGGGGGCTGTTTTTT.

This clonotype was counted between two and nine times. The chain is built from TRBV6-2 or TRBV6-3 and TRBJ2-3, with D unresolved. Trimming pared 7 bases from V and 0 bases from J, leaving 11 bases between. The length of the CDR3 is 14 residues. The germline CDR1 and CDR2 sequences are MNHEY and SVGEGT. The CDR3 DNA sequence: TGTGCCAGCACCACTCACCCTAGCACAGATACGCAGTATTTT. Translating gives CASTTHPSTDTQYF.

This clonotype was detected ten times or more. This sequence joins TRBV12-3 or TRBV12-4 and TRBJ2-7, with D perhaps being TRBD1 or TRBD2 (5 bases each). V was clipped by 6 bases and J by 7 bases, with 16 bases between them. The CDR3 totals 13 residues. The CDR3 coding sequence is TGTGCCAGCAGAAAGGACGGGACGGGGGAGCAGTACTTC. The encoded protein is CASRKDGTGEQYF.

This clonotype has just one count. This may come from a read error, since a much larger clone is one base off. The J gene is TRBJ1-4, the V gene TRBV28, with D maybe TRBD1 (5 bases). CDR1 and CDR2 from the germline V gene are MDHEN and SYDVKM. The CDR3 length is 14 residues. Here the CDR3 reads CAGSFRRVGERLFF. The CDR3 nucleotides read TGTGCCGGCAGTTTCCGCAGGGTCGGGGAAAGACTGTTTTTT.

The chain is built from TRBV7-2 and TRBJ2-3; 15 bases match TRBD2. The CDR3 spans 18 residues. Germline CDR1 reads SGHTA; CDR2 reads FQGNSA. Unmatched junction bases numbered 9, after V lost 5 bases and J lost 3 bases. CDR3 in amino acids: CASSGRTSGGALTDTQYF. The CDR3 DNA reads TGTGCCAGCAGCGGACGGACTAGCGGGGGGGCCTTGACAGATACGCAGTATTTT.

This clonotype was counted only a few times. The chain has TRBV19 and TRBJ2-2; 9 bases line up with TRBD1. The germline V gene encodes CDR1 LNHDA and CDR2 SQIVND (reference sequence). The V gene end was trimmed by 10 bases and the J gene end by 3 bases; junction bases not matched to a gene: 12. The CDR3 length is 16 residues. The chain's CDR3 is CATVGPGQGHTGELFF. The DNA of the CDR3 is TGTGCCACCGTGGGTCCGGGACAGGGACACACCGGGGAGCTGTTTTTT.

The rearrangement links TRBV11-2 to TRBJ2-1; TRBD1 aligns across 11 bases. V lost 5 bases, J lost 3 bases, and 6 bases stayed unmatched. The CDR3 covers 16 residues. Germline V lookup: CDR1 SGHAT, CDR2 FQNNGV. This chain's CDR3 is CASSARTGGGYNEQFF. Written as DNA, the CDR3 is TGTGCCAGCAGCGCCCGGACAGGGGGCGGCTACAATGAGCAGTTCTTC.

This clonotype was counted a few times. V is TRBV19 and J is TRBJ1-5, with 7 bases identical to TRBD1. V lost 6 bases, J lost 9 bases, and 14 bases stayed unmatched. Germline assignment: CDR1 LNHDA and CDR2 SQIVND (reference sequence). The CDR3 contains 15 residues. The CDR3 DNA reads as TGTGCCAGTAGGGACCGGGCCCAGGGGGATCTGCCCCAGCATTTT. This encodes CASRDRAQGDLPQHF.

This clonotype was seen ten or more times. The chain joins TRBV27 to TRBJ2-5, with TRBD1 identical over 10 bases. CDR1 is MNHEY, CDR2 SMNVEV, per germline (reference sequence). Trimming at V came to 2 bases and at J to 13 bases, leaving 10 bases not matched to a gene. The CDR3 covers 14 residues. In DNA form, the CDR3 reads TGTGCCAGCAGTTTAGGCGGGACAGGGGATTATCGGTACTTC. Amino acids: CASSLGGTGDYRYF.

Only a few counts were recorded for this clonotype. The chain carries TRBV30 and TRBJ1-1, with unresolved D. The CDR3 loop spans 14 amino acids. V was trimmed by 7 bases and J by 6 bases, leaving 21 bases between them. CDR1 GTSNPN and CDR2 SVGIG come from the germline V gene (reference sequence). The CDR3 DNA reads as TGTGCCTCGACGGGCCGACGGGAAGGGTCTGAAGCTTTCTTT. Its protein product is CASTGRREGSEAFF.

This rearrangement joins TRBV20-1 to TRBJ1-5; 8 bases line up with TRBD1. CDR3 length: 16 residues. Germline CDR1 and CDR2: DFQATT and SNEGSKA (reference sequence). The V and J ends lost 3 bases and 0 bases, in that order; junction bases with no gene match: 7. CDR3 nucleotides: TGCAGTGCTAGGGACAGGGTGGGATATAGCAATCAGCCCCAGCATTTT. Its protein is CSARDRVGYSNQPQHF.

There are many counts of this clonotype. The J gene is TRBJ1-5, the V gene TRBV19, with 8 bases lining up with TRBD1. The CDR3 spans 14 residues. With 9 bases clipped from V and 1 base from J, the junction kept 5 bases outside the gene matches. Looked up from germline, CDR1 is LNHDA and CDR2 is SQIVND (reference sequence). CDR3 DNA sequence: TGTGCCAGCGCCGGGACAGGCAGCAATCAGCCCCAGCATTTT. Amino acids: CASAGTGSNQPQHF.

The chain links TRBV4-3 to TRBJ2-7; D uncertain. This CDR3 comprises 14 residues. Looked up from germline, CDR1 is LGHNA and CDR2 is YSLEER. Trimming shortened V by 3 bases and J by 5 bases, and 14 bases separated the two germline ends. The chain's CDR3 is CASSHTPEDHEQYF. CDR3 bases: TGCGCCAGCAGCCACACCCCAGAGGACCACGAGCAGTACTTC.

In this sample, this clonotype turned up many times. The rearrangement uses TRBV20-1 and TRBJ2-7; D is perhaps TRBD1 (5 bases). The CDR3 sequence is 15 residues long. Germline CDR1 and CDR2: DFQATT and SNEGSKA (reference sequence). The germline V and J ends were trimmed by 3 bases and 4 bases, with 19 bases remaining between them. Here the CDR3 reads CSARVQVEWSYEQYF. CDR3 DNA: TGCAGTGCTAGGGTACAGGTGGAGTGGTCGTACGAGCAGTACTTC.

In regard to this clonotype: This may arise from a read error, as a much more abundant clone is one base away. The conserved phenylalanine or tryptophan is not found at the CDR3 terminus, so this likely reflects a read error. The DNA for the CDR3 is TGTGCCACCAGTGATTTGCGAAACTACGAACAGTACTAC. The encoded protein is CATSDLRNYEQYY. The V call is TRBV24-1, the J call TRBJ2-7, with D unclear. Per the germline V gene, CDR1 is KGHDR and CDR2 is SFDVKD. The CDR3 runs to 13 residues.